This passage covers 23 T cell receptor beta chains from one sample sequenced in a study of Tregs in tolerant kidney transplant recipients. No antigen is known for these receptors. Some clones are missing from TCRdb's copy, which holds only in-frame ones; the method was immunoSEQ multiplex PCR. The table lists about 44,000 clones, nearly 97% of them singletons. Sequenced: Tregs from blood cultured with allogeneic cells. Every receptor here comes from a human donor in good health.

The chain couples TRBV2 to TRBJ1-1; D possibly corresponds to TRBD1 (5 bases). Germline V gene lookup returns CDR1 SNHLY and CDR2 FYNNEI. V lost 6 bases and J 4 bases, leaving 15 bases between the germline ends. The CDR3 is 14 residues long. CDR3 bases: TGTGCCAGCAGGACCCTCCCGGGGGGCACTGAAGCTTTCTTT. This codes for CASRTLPGGTEAFF.

In the case of this clone: One end of the junction does not line up with germline, which may come from a read error. The chain is built from TRBV7-7 and TRBJ1-5; 7 bases are shared with TRBD1. The V gene's germline CDR1 is SSHAT and CDR2 FNYEAQ (reference sequence). There are 18 residues in the CDR3. CDR3 sequence reads: CASSQHFGTVYSNQPQHF. The CDR3, as DNA: TGTGCTAGCAGCCAACACTTTGGGACAGTTTATAGCAATCAGCCCCAGCATTTT.

This clone was seen a single time. CDR3 region: CASSPRAGNTIYF. CDR3 DNA sequence: TGTGCCAGCAGCCCCCGGGCTGGAAACACCATATATTTT. V and J are TRBV11-2 and TRBJ1-3; D gene ambiguous. V lost 5 bases, J lost 2 bases, and 7 bases lay in between. This CDR3 has 13 amino acids. Germline CDR1 is SGHAT and CDR2 is FQNNGV.

The gene calls are TRBV7-9 and TRBJ2-5, with D possibly TRBD1 on 5 matching bases. Germline values: CDR1 SEHNR, CDR2 FQNEAQ (reference sequence). Between the trimmed V and J ends, which lost 2 bases and 4 bases, there was a span of 8 bases. The CDR3 consists of 13 residues. The chain's CDR3 is CASSLSRVETQYF. CDR3 in DNA: TGTGCCAGCAGCTTAAGCAGGGTAGAGACCCAGTACTTC.

V gene TRBV10-3 combines with J gene TRBJ2-7; D may be TRBD2 (5 bases). Looked up from germline, CDR1 is ENHRY and CDR2 is SYGVKD. Trimming shortened V by 7 bases and J by 4 bases, and 23 bases separated the two germline ends. There are 16 residues in the CDR3. The CDR3 sequence: CAITLTRGSGLYEQYF. CDR3 in DNA: TGTGCCATCACTTTAACACGAGGGTCGGGATTATACGAGCAGTACTTC.

This sequence joins TRBV2 and TRBJ1-4, with D possibly being TRBD1 (5 bases). This CDR3 is built from 15 residues. Per the germline V gene, CDR1 is SNHLY and CDR2 is FYNNEI. Trimming took 6 bases from V and 6 from J, leaving 17 bases between them. CDR3 nucleotides: TGTGCCAGCAGACAGGCCGGGACTGCTCATGAAAAACTGTTTTTT. The encoded protein is CASRQAGTAHEKLFF.

This chain joins TRBV5-1 and TRBJ2-2; TRBD1 matches 7 bases. This CDR3 contains 14 residues. J was trimmed by 7 bases and V by 0 bases; bases with no gene match: 3. Looked up from germline, CDR1 is SGHRS and CDR2 is YFSETQ. CDR3 sequence: CASSLADRDGELFF. The CDR3 DNA is TGCGCCAGCAGCTTGGCCGACAGGGACGGGGAGCTGTTTTTT.

The rearrangement joins TRBV6-5 to TRBJ1-1; 7 bases fit TRBD1. There are 15 residues in the CDR3. In germline, CDR1 is MNHEY, CDR2 SVGAGI. The trim removed 0 bases at V and 1 base at J, leaving 2 bases unmatched. Written as DNA, the CDR3 is TGTGCCAGCAGTTACTCAGGGACAGAGAACACTGAAGCTTTCTTT. Protein: CASSYSGTENTEAFF.

The chain joins TRBV2 to TRBJ1-1, with a possible D match to TRBD1 (6 bases). This CDR3 contains 13 residues. Per germline, CDR1 SNHLY and CDR2 FYNNEI. Trimming took off 4 bases at V and 5 bases at J, with 11 bases between the two ends. In DNA, the CDR3 is TGTGCCAGCAGTGGAAACAGGGCTACTGAAGCTTTCTTT. Translated: CASSGNRATEAFF.

This clone was observed a single time. V gene TRBV9 combines with J gene TRBJ2-1, with D unresolved. Germline CDR1 reads SGDLS; CDR2 reads YYNGEE. The CDR3 has 15 residues. V lost 4 bases, J lost 1 base, and 12 bases lay in between. This CDR3 reads CASSQASYSYNEQFF. CDR3 sequence (DNA): TGTGCCAGCAGCCAAGCGTCCTATTCCTACAATGAGCAGTTCTTC.

V and J are TRBV30 and TRBJ1-1; D remains unclear. In germline, CDR1 is GTSNPN, CDR2 SVGIG (reference sequence). Between the trimmed V and J ends, which lost 5 bases and 4 bases, there was a span of 8 bases. The CDR3 extends over 11 amino acids. CDR3 DNA: TGTGCCTGGCGGGTCCTCACTGAAGCTTTCTTT. It specifies CAWRVLTEAFF.

The chain recombines TRBV2 with TRBJ2-5; 8 nucleotides match TRBD2. In germline, CDR1 is SNHLY, CDR2 FYNNEI. The CDR3 length is 15 residues. With 6 bases clipped from V and 5 bases from J, the junction kept 11 bases outside the gene matches. The CDR3 DNA follows: TGTGCCAGCAGGCCCCGAGCGGGAGTAGGGGAGACCCAGTACTTC. The encoded protein is CASRPRAGVGETQYF.

The chain is built from TRBV11-1 and TRBJ2-7; no reliable D call. CDR1 is SGHAT, CDR2 FQDESV, per germline (reference sequence). CDR3 size: 15 residues. Trimming pared 2 bases from V and 1 base from J, leaving 12 bases between. CDR3 nucleotide sequence: TGTGCCAGCAGCTTAAAAACCTTGGGATCCTACGAGCAGTACTTC. It yields the protein CASSLKTLGSYEQYF. Looking up the rest from reference TRBV11-1 and TRBJ2-7 gives the full variable domain: EAEVAQSPRYKITEKSQAVAFWCDPISGHATLYWYRQILGQGPELLVQFQDESVVDDSQLPKDRFSAERLKGVDSTLKIQPAELGDSAMYLCASSLKTLGSYEQYFGPGTRLTVT.

The gene calls are TRBV20-1 and TRBJ1-5; D call uncertain. CDR3 size: 11 residues. V lost 3 bases, J lost 7 bases, and 7 bases lay in between. CDR1 DFQATT and CDR2 SNEGSKA come from the germline V gene (reference sequence). The CDR3 here is CSASAKQPQHF. As DNA, the CDR3 is TGCAGTGCTAGTGCGAAACAGCCCCAGCATTTT.

V usage is TRBV6-4 and J usage is TRBJ2-7; D uncertain. The CDR3 totals 13 residues. The ends were cut back, 0 bases at V and 6 bases at J, with 9 bases in the middle. Germline CDR1 is MRHNA and CDR2 is SNTAGT. CDR3 amino acids: CASSDSPLGEQYF. As DNA, the CDR3 is TGTGCCAGCAGTGACTCCCCTTTAGGCGAGCAGTACTTC.

This rearrangement joins TRBV6-6 to TRBJ2-7; possible D gene TRBD2, 5 bases. This CDR3 spans 13 amino acids. Germline V gene sequence: CDR1 MNHNY, CDR2 SVGAGI (reference sequence). The V end was cut by 6 bases, the J end by 5 bases, with 14 bases between. CDR3 sequence: CASRAPGYDEQYF. The CDR3 bases are TGTGCCAGCAGGGCTCCGGGATACGACGAGCAGTACTTC.

This chain uses TRBV7-9 with TRBJ1-2; D gene ambiguous. Germline V gives CDR1 SEHNR, CDR2 FQNEAQ (reference sequence). Trimming cost V 1 base and J 0 bases, with 12 bases left between them. The CDR3 covers 16 residues. The DNA of the CDR3 is TGTGCCAGCAGCTTAGGAGGAGCCGGGGCTAACTATGGCTACACCTTC. Its translation is CASSLGGAGANYGYTF.

This chain links TRBV19 with TRBJ1-5, with a weak D call TRBD1 (5 bases). This CDR3 has 13 residues. Germline V gene data show CDR1 as LNHDA and CDR2 as SQIVND (reference sequence). V was trimmed by 5 bases and J by 7 bases, leaving 12 bases between them. CDR3 in amino acids: CASSWEGPQPQHF. For the CDR3, the DNA is TGTGCCAGTAGTTGGGAGGGACCGCAGCCCCAGCATTTT.

The chain joins TRBV2 to TRBJ2-7; D gene uncertain. This CDR3 region has 16 residues. V lost 7 bases and J 3 bases, leaving 22 bases between the germline ends. Germline V gene data show CDR1 as SNHLY and CDR2 as FYNNEI. CDR3 coding DNA: TGTGCCAGCACCAGCCCCGATCCGGGTTACCTCTACGAGCAGTACTTC. Protein: CASTSPDPGYLYEQYF.

The chain links TRBV5-1 to TRBJ2-6; D possibly matches TRBD1 or TRBD2 (5 bases each). Between the trimmed V and J ends, which lost 4 bases and 2 bases, there was a span of 13 bases. Germline V gives CDR1 SGHRS, CDR2 YFSETQ. This CDR3 comprises 16 residues. The CDR3 DNA reads as TGCGCCAGCAGCCCTAGAGGGGTGACTGGGGCCAACGTCCTGACTTTC. Translated: CASSPRGVTGANVLTF.

This sequence joins TRBV6-5 and TRBJ2-5; the match to TRBD1 covers 8 bases. Germline V gives CDR1 MNHEY, CDR2 SVGAGI. The V gene end was trimmed by 2 bases and the J gene end by 4 bases; junction bases not matched to a gene: 3. The CDR3 loop spans 14 amino acids. CDR3 loop: CASSYRTGLETQYF. CDR3 sequence (DNA): TGTGCCAGCAGTTACCGGACAGGGCTAGAGACCCAGTACTTC.

The chain joins TRBV13 to TRBJ2-5; D is possibly TRBD2 (6 bases). Looked up from germline, CDR1 is PRHDT and CDR2 is FYEKMQ (reference sequence). V lost 3 bases and J lost 2, with 10 bases in between. CDR3 length: 14 amino acids. CDR3 nucleotides: TGTGCCAGCAGCTTGGCAGCGGGTCAAGAGACCCAGTACTTC. Translated: CASSLAAGQETQYF.

The rearrangement uses TRBV7-8 and TRBJ2-3, with D perhaps matching TRBD2 (5 bases). The CDR3 contains 15 residues. Trimming left V 3 bases short and J 6 bases short, with 16 bases between. Per the germline V gene, CDR1 is SGHVS and CDR2 is FQNEAQ. The CDR3 protein is CASSFLRAIRDTQYF. The DNA of the CDR3 is TGTGCCAGCAGCTTTTTGAGGGCCATTAGGGATACGCAGTATTTT. Variable domain in full (rest from reference TRBV7-8 and TRBJ2-3): GAGVSQSPRYKVAKRGQDVALRCDPISGHVSLFWYQQALGQGPEFLTYFQNEAQLDKSGLPSDRFFAERPEGSVSTLKIQRTQQEDSAVYLCASSFLRAIRDTQYFGPGTRLTVL.